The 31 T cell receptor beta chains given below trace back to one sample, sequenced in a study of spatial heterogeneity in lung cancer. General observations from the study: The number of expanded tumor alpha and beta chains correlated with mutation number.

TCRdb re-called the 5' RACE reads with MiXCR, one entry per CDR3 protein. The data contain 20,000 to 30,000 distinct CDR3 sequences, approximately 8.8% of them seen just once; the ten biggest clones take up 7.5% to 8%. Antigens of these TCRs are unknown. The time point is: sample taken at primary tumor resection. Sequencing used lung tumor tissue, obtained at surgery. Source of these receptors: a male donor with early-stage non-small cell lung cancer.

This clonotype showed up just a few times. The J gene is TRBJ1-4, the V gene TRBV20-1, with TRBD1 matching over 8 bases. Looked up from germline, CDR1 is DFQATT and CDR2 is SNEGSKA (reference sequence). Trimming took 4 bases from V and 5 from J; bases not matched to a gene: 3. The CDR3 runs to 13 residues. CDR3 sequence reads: CSAIRGPNEKLFF. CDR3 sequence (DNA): TGCAGTGCTATCAGGGGGCCCAATGAAAAACTGTTTTTT.

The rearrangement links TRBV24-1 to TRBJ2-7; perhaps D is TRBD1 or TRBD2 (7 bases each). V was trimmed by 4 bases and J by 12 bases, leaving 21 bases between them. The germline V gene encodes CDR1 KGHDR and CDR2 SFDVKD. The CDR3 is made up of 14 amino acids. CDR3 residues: CATSDPRTGRGVYF. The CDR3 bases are TGTGCCACCAGTGACCCTCGGACAGGTCGGGGGGTGTACTTC.

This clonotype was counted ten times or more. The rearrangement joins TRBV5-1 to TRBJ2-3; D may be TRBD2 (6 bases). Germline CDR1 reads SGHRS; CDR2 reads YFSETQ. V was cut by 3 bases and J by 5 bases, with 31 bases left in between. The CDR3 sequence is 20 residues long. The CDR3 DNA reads TGCGCCAGCAGCTCGCCAGGATTAGCATGGGAACGCGGGACGGGAGATACGCAGTATTTT. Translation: CASSSPGLAWERGTGDTQYF. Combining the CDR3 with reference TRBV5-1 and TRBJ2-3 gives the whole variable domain KAGVTQTPRYLIKTRGQQVTLSCSPISGHRSVSWYQQTPGQGLQFLFEYFSETQRNKGNFPGRFSGRQFSNSRSEMNVSTLELGDSALYLCASSSPGLAWERGTGDTQYFGPGTRLTVL.

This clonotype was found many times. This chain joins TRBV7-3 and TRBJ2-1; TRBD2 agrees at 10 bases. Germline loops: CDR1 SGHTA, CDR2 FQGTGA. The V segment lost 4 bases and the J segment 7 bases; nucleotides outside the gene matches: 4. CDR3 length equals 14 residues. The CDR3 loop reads CASSSGLALNEQFF. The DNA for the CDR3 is TGTGCCAGCAGCTCGGGACTAGCGTTGAATGAGCAGTTCTTC.

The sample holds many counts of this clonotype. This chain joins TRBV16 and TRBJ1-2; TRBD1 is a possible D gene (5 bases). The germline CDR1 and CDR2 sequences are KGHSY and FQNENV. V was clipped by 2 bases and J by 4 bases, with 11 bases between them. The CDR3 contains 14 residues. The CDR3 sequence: CASSQPGPIYGYTF. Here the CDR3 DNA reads TGTGCCAGCAGCCAACCGGGACCTATCTATGGCTACACCTTC.

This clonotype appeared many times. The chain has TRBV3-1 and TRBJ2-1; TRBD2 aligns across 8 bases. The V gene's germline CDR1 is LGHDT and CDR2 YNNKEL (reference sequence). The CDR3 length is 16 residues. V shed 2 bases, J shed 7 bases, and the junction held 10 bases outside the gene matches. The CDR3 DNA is TGTGCCAGCAGCCAAAAGATGGCGGGAGGAAGGAATGAGCAGTTCTTC. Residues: CASSQKMAGGRNEQFF.

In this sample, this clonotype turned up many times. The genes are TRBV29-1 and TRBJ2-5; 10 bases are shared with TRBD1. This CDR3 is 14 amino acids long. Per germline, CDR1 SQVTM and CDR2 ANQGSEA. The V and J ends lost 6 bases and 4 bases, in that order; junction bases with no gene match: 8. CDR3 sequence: CSVDDRGRGETQYF. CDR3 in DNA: TGCAGCGTAGATGACAGGGGGCGGGGAGAGACCCAGTACTTC.

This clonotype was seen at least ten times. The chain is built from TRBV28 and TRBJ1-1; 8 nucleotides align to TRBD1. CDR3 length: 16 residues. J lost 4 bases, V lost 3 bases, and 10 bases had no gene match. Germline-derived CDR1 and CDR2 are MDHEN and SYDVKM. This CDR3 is CASSLMTGVGITEAFF. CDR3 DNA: TGTGCCAGCAGTTTGATGACAGGGGTTGGGATCACTGAAGCTTTCTTT.

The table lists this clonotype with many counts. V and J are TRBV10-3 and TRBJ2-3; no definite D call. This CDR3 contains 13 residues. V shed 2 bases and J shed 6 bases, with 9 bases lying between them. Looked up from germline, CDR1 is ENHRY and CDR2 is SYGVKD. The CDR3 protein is CAISEPNTDTQYF. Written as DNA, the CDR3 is TGTGCCATCAGTGAGCCTAACACTGATACGCAGTATTTT.

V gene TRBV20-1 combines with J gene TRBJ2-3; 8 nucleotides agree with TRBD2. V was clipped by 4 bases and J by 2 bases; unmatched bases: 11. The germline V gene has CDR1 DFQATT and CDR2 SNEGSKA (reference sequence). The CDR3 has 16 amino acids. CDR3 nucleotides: TGCAGTGCTACCCTTGGAGCGGGGGTGAACACAGATACGCAGTATTTT. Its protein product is CSATLGAGVNTDTQYF.

The CDR3 DNA is TGCGCCAGCAGTCAATCGTTTCAGGGGGCTCACGGGCAGTACTTC. The encoded protein is CASSQSFQGAHGQYF. The chain joins TRBV23-1 to TRBJ2-7, with 8 bases that match TRBD1. TRBV23-1 is labeled an ORF, and its function is uncertain. V trimming: 0 bases; J trimming: 9 bases; junction bases outside the gene matches: 10. This CDR3 is built from 15 residues.

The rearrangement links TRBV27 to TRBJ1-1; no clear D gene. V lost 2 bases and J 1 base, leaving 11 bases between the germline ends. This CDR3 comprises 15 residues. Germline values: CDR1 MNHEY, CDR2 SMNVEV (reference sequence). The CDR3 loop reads CASSLLGRRNTEAFF. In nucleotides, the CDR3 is TGTGCCAGCAGTTTACTGGGCAGGCGGAACACTGAAGCTTTCTTT.

The DNA of the CDR3 is TGTGCCAGCAGCTTAACGAATAGTCCCTCTGGGGCCAACGTCCTGACTTTC. It yields the protein CASSLTNSPSGANVLTF. The rearrangement joins TRBV7-3 to TRBJ2-6; no reliable D call. CDR1 SGHTA and CDR2 FQGTGA come from the germline V gene. The CDR3 loop spans 17 amino acids. The V end was cut by 0 bases, the J end by 0 bases, with 9 bases between.

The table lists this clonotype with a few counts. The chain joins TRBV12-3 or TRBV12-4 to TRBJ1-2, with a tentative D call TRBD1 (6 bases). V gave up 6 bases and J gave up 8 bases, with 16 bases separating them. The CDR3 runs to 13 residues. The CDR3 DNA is TGTGCCAGCAGCGGGGGCCGACACGGAGGCTACACCTTC. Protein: CASSGGRHGGYTF.

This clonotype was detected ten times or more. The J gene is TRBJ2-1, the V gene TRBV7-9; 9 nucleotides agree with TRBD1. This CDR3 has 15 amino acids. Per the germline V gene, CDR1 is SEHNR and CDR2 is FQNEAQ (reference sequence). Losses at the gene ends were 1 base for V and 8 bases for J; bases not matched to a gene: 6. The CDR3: CASSLGDRVVDEQFF. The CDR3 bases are TGTGCCAGCAGCTTAGGGGACAGGGTAGTAGATGAGCAGTTCTTC.

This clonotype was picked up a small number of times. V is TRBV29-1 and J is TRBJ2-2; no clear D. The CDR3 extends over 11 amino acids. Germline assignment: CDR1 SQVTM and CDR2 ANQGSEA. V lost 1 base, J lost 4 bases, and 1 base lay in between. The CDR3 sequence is CSVEVTGELFF. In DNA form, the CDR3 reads TGCAGCGTTGAAGTCACCGGGGAGCTGTTTTTT.

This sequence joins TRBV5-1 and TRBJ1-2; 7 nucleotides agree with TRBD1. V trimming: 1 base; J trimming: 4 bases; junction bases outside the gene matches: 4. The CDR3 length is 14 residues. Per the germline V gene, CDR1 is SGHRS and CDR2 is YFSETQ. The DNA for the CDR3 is TGCGCCAGCAGCTTGACAGGGGCTTTCTATGGCTACACCTTC. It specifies CASSLTGAFYGYTF.

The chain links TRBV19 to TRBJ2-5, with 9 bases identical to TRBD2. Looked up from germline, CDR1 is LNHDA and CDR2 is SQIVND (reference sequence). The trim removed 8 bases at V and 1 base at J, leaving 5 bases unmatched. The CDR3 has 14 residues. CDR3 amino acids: CASGGSGSQETQYF. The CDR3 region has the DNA TGTGCCAGTGGGGGTAGCGGGAGCCAAGAGACCCAGTACTTC.

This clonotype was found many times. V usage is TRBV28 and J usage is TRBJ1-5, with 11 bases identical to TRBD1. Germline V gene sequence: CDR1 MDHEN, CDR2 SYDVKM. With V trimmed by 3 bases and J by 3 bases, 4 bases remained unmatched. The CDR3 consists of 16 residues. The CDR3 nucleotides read TGTGCCAGCAGTTTTCCGGGACAGGGGGTCAATCAGCCCCAGCATTTT. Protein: CASSFPGQGVNQPQHF.

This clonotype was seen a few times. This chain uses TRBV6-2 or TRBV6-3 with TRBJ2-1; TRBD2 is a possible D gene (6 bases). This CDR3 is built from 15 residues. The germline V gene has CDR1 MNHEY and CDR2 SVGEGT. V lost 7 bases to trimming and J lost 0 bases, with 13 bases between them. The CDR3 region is CASNGGTGSYNEQFF. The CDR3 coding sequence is TGTGCCAGCAACGGCGGGACGGGCTCCTACAATGAGCAGTTCTTC.

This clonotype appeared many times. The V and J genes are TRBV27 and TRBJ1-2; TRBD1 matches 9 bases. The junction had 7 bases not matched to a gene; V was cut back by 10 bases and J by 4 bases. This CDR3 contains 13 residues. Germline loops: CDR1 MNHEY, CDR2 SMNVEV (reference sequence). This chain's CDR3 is CATAVDRGYGYTF. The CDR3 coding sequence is TGTGCCACGGCGGTGGACAGGGGCTATGGCTACACCTTC.

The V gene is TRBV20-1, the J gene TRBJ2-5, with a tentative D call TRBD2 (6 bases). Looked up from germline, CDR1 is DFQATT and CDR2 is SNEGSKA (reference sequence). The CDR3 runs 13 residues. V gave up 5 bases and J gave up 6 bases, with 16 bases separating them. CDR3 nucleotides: TGCAGTGCTTTCCGGGACTCCGGGAAGACCCAGTACTTC. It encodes CSAFRDSGKTQYF.

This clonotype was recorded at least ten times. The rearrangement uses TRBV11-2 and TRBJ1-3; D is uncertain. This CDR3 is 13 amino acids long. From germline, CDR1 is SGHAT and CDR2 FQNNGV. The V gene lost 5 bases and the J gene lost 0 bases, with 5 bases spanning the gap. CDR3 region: CASSLYSGNTIYF. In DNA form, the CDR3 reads TGTGCCAGCAGCCTGTACTCTGGAAACACCATATATTTT. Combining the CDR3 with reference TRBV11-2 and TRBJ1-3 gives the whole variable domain EAGVAQSPRYKIIEKRQSVAFWCNPISGHATLYWYQQILGQGPKLLIQFQNNGVVDDSQLPKDRFSAERLKGVDSTLKIQPAKLEDSAVYLCASSLYSGNTIYFGEGSWLTVV.

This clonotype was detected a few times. DNA of the CDR3: TGTGCCAGCAGCCACGGGGGCGCAGGGGAAAAACTGTTTTTT. The encoded protein is CASSHGGAGEKLFF. This chain uses TRBV7-2 with TRBJ1-4, with D possibly being TRBD1 (6 bases). Germline V gene data show CDR1 as SGHTA and CDR2 as FQGNSA. V lost 5 bases and J 8 bases, leaving 15 bases between the germline ends. CDR3 length: 14 amino acids.

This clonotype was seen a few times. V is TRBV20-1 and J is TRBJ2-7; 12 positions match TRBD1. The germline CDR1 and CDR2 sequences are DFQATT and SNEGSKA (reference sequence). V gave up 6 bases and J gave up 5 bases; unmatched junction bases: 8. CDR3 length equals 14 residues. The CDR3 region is CSATRGTGGNEQYF. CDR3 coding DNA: TGCAGTGCCACCAGGGGGACAGGGGGCAACGAGCAGTACTTC.

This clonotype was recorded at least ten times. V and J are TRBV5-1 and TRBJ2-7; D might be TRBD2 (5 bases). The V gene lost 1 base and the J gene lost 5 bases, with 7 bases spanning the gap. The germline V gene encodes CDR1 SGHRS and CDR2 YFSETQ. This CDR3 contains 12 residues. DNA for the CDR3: TGCGCCAGCAGCTTGTTCGGGAACGAGCAGTACTTC. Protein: CASSLFGNEQYF.

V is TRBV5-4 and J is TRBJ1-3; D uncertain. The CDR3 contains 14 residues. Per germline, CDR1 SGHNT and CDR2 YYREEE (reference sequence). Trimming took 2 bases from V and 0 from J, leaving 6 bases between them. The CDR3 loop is CASSLMGSGNTIYF. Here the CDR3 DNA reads TGTGCCAGCAGCTTAATGGGCTCTGGAAACACCATATATTTT.

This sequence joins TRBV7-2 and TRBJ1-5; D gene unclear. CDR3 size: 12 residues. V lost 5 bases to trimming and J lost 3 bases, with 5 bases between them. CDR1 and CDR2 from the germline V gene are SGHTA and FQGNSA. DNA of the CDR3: TGTGCCAGCAGCCCATTCAATCAGCCCCAGCATTTT. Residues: CASSPFNQPQHF.

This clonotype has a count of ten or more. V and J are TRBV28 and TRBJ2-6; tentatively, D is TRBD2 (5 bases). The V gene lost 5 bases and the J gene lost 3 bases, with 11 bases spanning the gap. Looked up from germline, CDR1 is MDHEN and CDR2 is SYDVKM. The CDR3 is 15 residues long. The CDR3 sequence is CASSRGLVGANVLTF. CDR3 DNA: TGTGCCAGCAGTCGGGGTTTAGTTGGGGCCAACGTCCTGACTTTC. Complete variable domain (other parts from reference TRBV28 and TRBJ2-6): DVKVTQSSRYLVKRTGEKVFLECVQDMDHENMFWYRQDPGLGLRLIYFSYDVKMKEKGDIPEGYSVSREKKERFSLILESASTNQTSMYLCASSRGLVGANVLTFGAGSRLTVL.

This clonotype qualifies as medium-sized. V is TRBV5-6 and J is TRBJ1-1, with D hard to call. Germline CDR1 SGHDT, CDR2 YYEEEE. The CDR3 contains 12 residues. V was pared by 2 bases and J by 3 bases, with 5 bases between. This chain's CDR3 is CASSLLYTEAFF. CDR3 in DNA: TGTGCCAGCAGCTTACTTTACACTGAAGCTTTCTTT.

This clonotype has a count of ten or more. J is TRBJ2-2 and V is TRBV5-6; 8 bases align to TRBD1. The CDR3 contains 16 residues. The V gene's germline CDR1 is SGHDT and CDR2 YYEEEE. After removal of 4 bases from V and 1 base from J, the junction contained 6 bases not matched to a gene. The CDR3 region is CASSLRTGMNTGELFF. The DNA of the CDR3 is TGTGCCAGCAGCCTGAGGACAGGGATGAACACCGGGGAGCTGTTTTTT.